This entry lists 10 T cell receptor beta chains sequenced from one sample in a study of T cell responses to AZD1222 COVID-19 vaccine. Here immunoSEQ multiplex PCR was the method, and the copy in TCRdb shows in-frame clones only, minus some. The table lists about 53,000 clones, around 85% of them singletons. The sequenced sample was peripheral blood, obtained on day 0 of AZD1222 vaccination. The receptors were gathered from an adult in good health.

The chain joins TRBV7-6 to TRBJ2-7; 9 bases align to TRBD1. The V segment lost 4 bases and the J segment 7 bases; nucleotides outside the gene matches: 5. Germline V gene lookup returns CDR1 SGHVS and CDR2 FNYEAQ. The CDR3 contains 13 residues. The chain's CDR3 is CASSWTGVKEQYF. The CDR3 nucleotides are TGTGCCAGCAGCTGGACAGGGGTTAAGGAGCAGTACTTC. Complete variable domain (other parts from reference TRBV7-6 and TRBJ2-7): GAGVSQSPRYKVTKRGQDVALRCDPISGHVSLYWYRQALGQGPEFLTYFNYEAQQDKSGLPNDRFSAERPEGSISTLTIQRTEQRDSAMYRCASSWTGVKEQYFGPGTRLTVT.

The J gene is TRBJ2-5, the V gene TRBV27; TRBD2 might be the D (6 bases). Trimming stripped 6 bases from V and 0 bases from J, with 14 bases between. Germline V gives CDR1 MNHEY, CDR2 SMNVEV (reference sequence). This CDR3 is 15 amino acids long. CDR3 coding DNA: TGTGCCAGCAGGGAGGTGGCGGGGAACCAAGAGACCCAGTACTTC. It encodes CASREVAGNQETQYF.

CDR3 coding DNA: TGTGCCAGTAGGAAGCGGGGGGCAAGGGATGAGCAGTTCTTC. Protein: CASRKRGARDEQFF. This chain joins TRBV19 and TRBJ2-1; 9 bases match TRBD2. The V gene end was trimmed by 6 bases and the J gene end by 8 bases; junction bases not matched to a gene: 8. The CDR3 runs 14 residues. Germline values: CDR1 LNHDA, CDR2 SQIVND (reference sequence).

The rearrangement links TRBV11-2 to TRBJ2-1; TRBD2 matches 11 bases. Trimming removed 2 bases from V and 4 bases from J; junction bases left unmatched: 7. There are 17 residues in the CDR3. Germline CDR1 SGHAT, CDR2 FQNNGV. The CDR3 reads CASSLPTSGIRYNEQFF. As DNA, the CDR3 is TGTGCCAGCAGCTTACCGACTAGCGGGATACGGTACAATGAGCAGTTCTTC.

The gene calls are TRBV4-1 and TRBJ2-7; TRBD1 might be the D (6 bases). V was shortened by 0 bases and J by 4 bases, with 13 bases between the two germline ends. The germline V gene encodes CDR1 MGHRA and CDR2 YSYEKL. The CDR3 sequence is 15 residues long. As DNA, the CDR3 is TGCGCCAGCAGCCAAGATTCAGGGGCCCATTACGAGCAGTACTTC. It codes for CASSQDSGAHYEQYF.

The chain combines TRBV18 with TRBJ2-3; D is unresolved. The CDR3 is 15 amino acids. V was cut by 5 bases and J by 0 bases, with 12 bases left in between. CDR1 KGHSH and CDR2 LQKENI come from the germline V gene. For the CDR3, the DNA is TGTGCCAGCTCAACCACGCAGGCGAGCACAGATACGCAGTATTTT. It yields the protein CASSTTQASTDTQYF. The full variable domain, in which reference TRBV18 and TRBJ2-3 provide the parts outside the CDR3, is NAGVMQNPRHLVRRRGQEARLRCSPMKGHSHVYWYRQLPEEGLKFMVYLQKENIIDESGMPKERFSAEFPKEGPSILRIQQVVRGDSAAYFCASSTTQASTDTQYFGPGTRLTVL.

This sequence joins TRBV24-1 and TRBJ1-5; TRBD1 might be the D (6 bases). The CDR3 is 17 residues long. CDR1 and CDR2 (germline): KGHDR, SFDVKD. Trimming removed 0 bases from V and 0 bases from J, with 11 bases in between. CDR3 nucleotides: TGTGCCACCAGTGATTTGCAACAGGGATATAGCAATCAGCCCCAGCATTTT. Translating gives CATSDLQQGYSNQPQHF.

V gene TRBV2 combines with J gene TRBJ1-3; D remains ambiguous. The length of the CDR3 is 14 residues. V was clipped by 4 bases and J by 0 bases, with 7 bases between them. Germline V gene data show CDR1 as SNHLY and CDR2 as FYNNEI. The CDR3, as DNA: TGTGCCAGCAGTGGGCAGCTCTCTGGAAACACCATATATTTT. Protein product: CASSGQLSGNTIYF. Based on the CDR3 plus reference TRBV2 and TRBJ1-3, the full variable domain is EPEVTQTPSHQVTQMGQEVILRCVPISNHLYFYWYRQILGQKVEFLVSFYNNEISEKSEIFDDQFSVERPDGSNFTLKIRSTKLEDSAMYFCASSGQLSGNTIYFGEGSWLTVV.

The V and J genes are TRBV29-1 and TRBJ1-1, with D maybe TRBD1 (6 bases). The CDR3 consists of 13 residues. In germline, CDR1 is SQVTM, CDR2 ANQGSEA. The germline V and J ends were trimmed by 3 bases and 3 bases, with 11 bases remaining between them. The CDR3 protein is CSVDTAGDTEAFF. The CDR3 DNA is TGCAGCGTTGATACGGCAGGGGACACTGAAGCTTTCTTT.

CDR3 amino acids: CASSPKVENTGELFF. The CDR3 DNA is TGTGCCAGCAGTCCGAAAGTAGAAAACACCGGGGAGCTGTTTTTT. The rearrangement uses TRBV5-4 and TRBJ2-2; no clear D. Trimming shortened V by 5 bases and J by 2 bases, and 13 bases separated the two germline ends. Germline-derived CDR1 and CDR2 are SGHNT and YYREEE (reference sequence). CDR3 size: 15 residues. Together with reference TRBV5-4 and TRBJ2-2, the CDR3 gives the full variable domain: ETGVTQSPTHLIKTRGQQVTLRCSSQSGHNTVSWYQQALGQGPQFIFQYYREEENGRGNFPPRFSGLQFPNYSSELNVNALELDDSALYLCASSPKVENTGELFFGEGSRLTVL.